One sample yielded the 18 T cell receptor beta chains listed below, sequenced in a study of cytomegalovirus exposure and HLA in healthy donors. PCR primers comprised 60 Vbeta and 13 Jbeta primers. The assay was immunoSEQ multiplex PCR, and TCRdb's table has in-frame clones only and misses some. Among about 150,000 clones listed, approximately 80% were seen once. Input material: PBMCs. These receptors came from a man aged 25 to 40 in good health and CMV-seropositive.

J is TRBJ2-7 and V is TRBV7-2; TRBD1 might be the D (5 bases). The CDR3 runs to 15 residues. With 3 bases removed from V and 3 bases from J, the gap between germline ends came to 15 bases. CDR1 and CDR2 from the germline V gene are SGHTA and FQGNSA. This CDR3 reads CASSFSQGLGYEQYF. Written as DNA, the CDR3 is TGTGCCAGCAGCTTTAGCCAGGGCCTAGGCTACGAGCAGTACTTC.

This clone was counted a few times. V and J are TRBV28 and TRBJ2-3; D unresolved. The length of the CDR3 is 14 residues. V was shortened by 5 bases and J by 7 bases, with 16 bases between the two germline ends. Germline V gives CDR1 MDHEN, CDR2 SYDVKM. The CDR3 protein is CASSPLVRPNTQYF. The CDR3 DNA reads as TGTGCCAGCAGTCCGCTCGTGAGGCCTAATACGCAGTATTTT. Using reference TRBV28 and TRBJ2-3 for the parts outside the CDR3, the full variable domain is DVKVTQSSRYLVKRTGEKVFLECVQDMDHENMFWYRQDPGLGLRLIYFSYDVKMKEKGDIPEGYSVSREKKERFSLILESASTNQTSMYLCASSPLVRPNTQYFGPGTRLTVL.

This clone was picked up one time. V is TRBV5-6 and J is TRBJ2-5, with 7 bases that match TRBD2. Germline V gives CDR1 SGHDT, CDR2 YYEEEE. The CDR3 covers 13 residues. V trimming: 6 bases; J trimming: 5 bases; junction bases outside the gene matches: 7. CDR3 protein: CASNIRGGETQYF. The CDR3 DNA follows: TGTGCCAGCAACATAAGGGGAGGGGAGACCCAGTACTTC.

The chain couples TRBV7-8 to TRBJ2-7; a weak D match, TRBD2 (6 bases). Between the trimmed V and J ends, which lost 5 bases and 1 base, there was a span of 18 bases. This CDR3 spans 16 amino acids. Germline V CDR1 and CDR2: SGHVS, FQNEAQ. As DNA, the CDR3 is TGTGCCAGCAGCCCGTTAAGGACGGGGGAATCCTACGAGCAGTACTTC. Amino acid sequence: CASSPLRTGESYEQYF.

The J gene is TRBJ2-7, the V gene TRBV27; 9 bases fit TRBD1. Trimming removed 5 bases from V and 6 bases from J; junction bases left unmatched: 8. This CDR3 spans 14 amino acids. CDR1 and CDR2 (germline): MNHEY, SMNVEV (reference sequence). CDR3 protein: CASSPGQGLGEQYF. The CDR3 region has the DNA TGTGCCAGCAGTCCGGGACAGGGACTGGGCGAGCAGTACTTC.

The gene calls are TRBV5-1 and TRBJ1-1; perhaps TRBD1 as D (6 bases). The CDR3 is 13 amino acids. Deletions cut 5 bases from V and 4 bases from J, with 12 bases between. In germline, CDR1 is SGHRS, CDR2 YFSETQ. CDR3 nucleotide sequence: TGCGCCAGCAGTCTGCAGGGGTTCACTGAAGCTTTCTTT. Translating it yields CASSLQGFTEAFF. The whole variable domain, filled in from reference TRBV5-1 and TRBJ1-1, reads KAGVTQTPRYLIKTRGQQVTLSCSPISGHRSVSWYQQTPGQGLQFLFEYFSETQRNKGNFPGRFSGRQFSNSRSEMNVSTLELGDSALYLCASSLQGFTEAFFGQGTRLTVV.

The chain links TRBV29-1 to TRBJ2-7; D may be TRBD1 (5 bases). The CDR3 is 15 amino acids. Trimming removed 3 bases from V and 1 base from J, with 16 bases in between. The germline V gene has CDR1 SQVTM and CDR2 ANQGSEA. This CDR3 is CSVEKVGHPSYEQYF. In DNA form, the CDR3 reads TGCAGCGTTGAGAAGGTAGGACACCCTTCCTACGAGCAGTACTTC.

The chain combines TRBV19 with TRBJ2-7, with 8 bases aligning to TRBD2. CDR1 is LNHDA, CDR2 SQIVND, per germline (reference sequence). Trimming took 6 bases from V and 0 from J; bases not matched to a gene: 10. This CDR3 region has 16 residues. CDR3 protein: CASRGGPSGSSYEQYF. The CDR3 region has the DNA TGTGCCAGTAGGGGAGGCCCCAGCGGGAGCTCCTACGAGCAGTACTTC.

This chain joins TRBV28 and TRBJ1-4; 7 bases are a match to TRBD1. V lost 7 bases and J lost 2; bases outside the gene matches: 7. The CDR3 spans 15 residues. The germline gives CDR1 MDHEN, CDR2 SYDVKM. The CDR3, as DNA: TGTGCCAGCAATCCAGACAGGGTGACTAATGAAAAACTGTTTTTT. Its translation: CASNPDRVTNEKLFF.

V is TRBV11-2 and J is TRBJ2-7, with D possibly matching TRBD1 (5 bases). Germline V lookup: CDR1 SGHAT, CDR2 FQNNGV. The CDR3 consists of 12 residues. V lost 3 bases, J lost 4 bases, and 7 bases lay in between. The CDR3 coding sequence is TGTGCCAGCAGCTTGGACATTTACGAGCAGTACTTC. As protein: CASSLDIYEQYF.

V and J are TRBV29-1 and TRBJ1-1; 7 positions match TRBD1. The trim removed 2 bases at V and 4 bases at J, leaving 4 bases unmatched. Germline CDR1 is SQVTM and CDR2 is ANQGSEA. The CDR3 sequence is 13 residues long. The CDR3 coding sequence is TGCAGCGTTGAAAAGGGACAGTTCACTGAAGCTTTCTTT. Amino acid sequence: CSVEKGQFTEAFF.

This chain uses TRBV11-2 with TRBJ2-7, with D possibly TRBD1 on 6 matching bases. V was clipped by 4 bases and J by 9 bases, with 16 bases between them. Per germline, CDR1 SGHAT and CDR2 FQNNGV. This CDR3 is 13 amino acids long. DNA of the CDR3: TGTGCCAGCAGCTCCATACGGGACACCGGGCAGTACTTC. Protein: CASSSIRDTGQYF.

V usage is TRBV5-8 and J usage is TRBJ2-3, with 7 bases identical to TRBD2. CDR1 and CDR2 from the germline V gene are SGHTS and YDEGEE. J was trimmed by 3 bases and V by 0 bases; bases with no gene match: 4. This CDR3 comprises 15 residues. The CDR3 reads CASSLAAGRTDTQYF. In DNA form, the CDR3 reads TGTGCCAGCAGCTTGGCTGCCGGGAGGACAGATACGCAGTATTTT.

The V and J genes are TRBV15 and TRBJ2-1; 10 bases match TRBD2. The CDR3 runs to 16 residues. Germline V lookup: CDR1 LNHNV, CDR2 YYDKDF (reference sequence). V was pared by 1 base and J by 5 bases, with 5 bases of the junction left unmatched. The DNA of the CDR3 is TGTGCCACCAGCAGAGGTACAGCGGGGGGGGACAATGAGCAGTTCTTC. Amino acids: CATSRGTAGGDNEQFF.

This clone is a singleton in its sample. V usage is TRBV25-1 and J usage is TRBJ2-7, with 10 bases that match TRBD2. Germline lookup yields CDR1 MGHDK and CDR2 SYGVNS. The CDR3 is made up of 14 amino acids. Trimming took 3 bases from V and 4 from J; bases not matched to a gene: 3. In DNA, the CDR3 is TGTGCCAGCAGTGACAGCGGGGGGGCGTACGAGCAGTACTTC. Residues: CASSDSGGAYEQYF.

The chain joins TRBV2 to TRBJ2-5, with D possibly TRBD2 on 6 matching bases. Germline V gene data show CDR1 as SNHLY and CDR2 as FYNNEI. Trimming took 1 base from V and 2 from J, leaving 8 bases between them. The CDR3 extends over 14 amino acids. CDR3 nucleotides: TGTGCCAGCAGTGAAGTGACTAGGCAAGAGACCCAGTACTTC. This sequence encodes CASSEVTRQETQYF.

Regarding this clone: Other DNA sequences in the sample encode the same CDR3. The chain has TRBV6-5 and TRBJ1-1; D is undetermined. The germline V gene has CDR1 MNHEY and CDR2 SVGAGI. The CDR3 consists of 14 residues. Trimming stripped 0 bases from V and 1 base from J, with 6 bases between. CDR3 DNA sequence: TGTGCCAGCAGTTACTCGCCAGGGAACACTGAAGCTTTCTTT. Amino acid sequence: CASSYSPGNTEAFF.

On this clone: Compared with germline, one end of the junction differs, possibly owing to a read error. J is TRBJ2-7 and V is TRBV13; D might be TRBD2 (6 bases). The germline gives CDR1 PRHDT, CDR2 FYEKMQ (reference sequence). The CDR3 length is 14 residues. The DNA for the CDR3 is TGTGCCAGCAGCTTAGGCTATTTGAGGGAGGTAGCGAACTTC. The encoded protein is CASSLGYLREVANF.